This T cell receptor (beta chain) originates from a study of blood T cell repertoires in COVID-19. Clones were read by immunoSEQ multiplex PCR, and TCRdb kept only the in-frame ones, dropping some. The table records approximately 20,000 clones, approximately 90% of them present only once. The CDR3 spans 15 residues. The germline V gene encodes CDR1 KGHSH and CDR2 LQKENI. J was trimmed by 2 bases and V by 3 bases; bases with no gene match: 6. The sequence derives from a man aged 50-60 years with active COVID-19. This chain joins TRBV18 and TRBJ2-5, with 7 bases identical to TRBD1. The sample comprised peripheral blood. Here the CDR3 reads CASSPSDRKQETQYF. The CDR3 DNA follows: TGTGCCAGCTCACCTTCGGACAGGAAACAAGAGACCCAGTACTTC.